This T cell receptor (beta chain) was sequenced in a study of blood T cell repertoires in COVID-19. The table came from immunoSEQ multiplex PCR; TCRdb's copy has only in-frame clones and leaves some out. The sample carries roughly 200,000 clones, around 84% recorded once. This clone appeared a few times. Germline-derived CDR1 and CDR2 are MNHEY and SVGAGI. V lost 4 bases and J 7 bases, leaving 11 bases between the germline ends. The CDR3 extends over 13 amino acids. The source material was peripheral blood. The chain carries TRBV6-5 and TRBJ1-5, with unresolved D. The TCR comes from an elderly woman with COVID-19, enrolled during active disease. CDR3 region: CASSSEVGQPQHF. The CDR3 nucleotides read TGTGCCAGCAGTTCCGAAGTCGGGCAGCCCCAGCATTTT.